A single sample is the source of the 4 T cell receptor beta chains below, sequenced in a study of blood T cell repertoires in COVID-19. Measured with immunoSEQ multiplex PCR; TCRdb has only the in-frame clones, and not every one. Counted here are approximately 74,000 clones, around nine tenths occurring once; the ten biggest clones make up 1.5% to 2%. Sequencing input: peripheral blood. These receptors originate from a woman aged 55 to 70 with acute or convalescent COVID-19.

This clone has more than one count but fewer than ten. The genes are TRBV19 and TRBJ2-7; D uncertain. The CDR3 runs 13 residues. Germline loops: CDR1 LNHDA, CDR2 SQIVND (reference sequence). Trimming removed 1 base from V and 4 bases from J, with 8 bases in between. In nucleotides, the CDR3 is TGTGCCAGTAGTATAGCGGTTTTTTACGAGCAGTACTTC. It is translated as CASSIAVFYEQYF.

The rearrangement joins TRBV14 to TRBJ1-2; D remains ambiguous. The CDR3 is 15 amino acids. Trimming shortened V by 4 bases and J by 4 bases, and 16 bases separated the two germline ends. Germline loops: CDR1 SGHDN, CDR2 FVKESK. The CDR3 loop is CASSPLRGPGYGYTF. CDR3 DNA sequence: TGTGCCAGCAGCCCTTTGCGGGGTCCTGGCTATGGCTACACCTTC.

The chain employs TRBV7-6 and TRBJ2-7; 9 bases align to TRBD1. J was trimmed by 3 bases and V by 5 bases; bases with no gene match: 11. CDR3 size: 16 residues. From germline, CDR1 is SGHVS and CDR2 FNYEAQ. CDR3: CASSLGTGTGIYEQYF. CDR3 sequence (DNA): TGTGCCAGCAGCCTTGGGACAGGGACGGGAATCTACGAGCAGTACTTC.

J is TRBJ1-1 and V is TRBV7-2, with no clear D. The CDR3 loop spans 13 amino acids. V gave up 3 bases and J gave up 3 bases, with 8 bases separating them. Germline CDR1 reads SGHTA; CDR2 reads FQGNSA. In nucleotides, the CDR3 is TGTGCCAGCAGCTTGTTGTCTGACACTGAAGCTTTCTTT. Protein product: CASSLLSDTEAFF.